The 23 T cell receptor beta chains given below trace back to one sample, sequenced in a study of blood T cell repertoires in COVID-19. Measured with immunoSEQ multiplex PCR; TCRdb has only the in-frame clones, and not every one. The sample includes fewer than 450,000 clones, roughly nine tenths of them seen just once. The sequencing input was PBMCs or T cells enriched from blood (not recorded which). The receptors come from a woman in her twenties or thirties who had recovered from COVID-19.

The rearrangement uses TRBV5-5 and TRBJ1-2; 9 bases are shared with TRBD1. Germline trimming cut 3 bases from V and 6 bases from J; bases unmatched to any gene: 3. Germline V lookup: CDR1 SGHKS, CDR2 YYEKEE (reference sequence). This CDR3 region has 13 residues. This CDR3 reads CASSWGTGNGYTF. In DNA form, the CDR3 reads TGTGCCAGCAGCTGGGGGACAGGGAATGGCTACACCTTC.

CDR3 region: CASSPDRDYEKLFF. The CDR3 DNA reads TGCGCCAGCAGCCCGGACAGGGATTATGAAAAACTGTTTTTT. This chain joins TRBV5-1 and TRBJ1-4; 8 positions match TRBD1. This CDR3 region has 14 residues. The trim removed 4 bases at V and 6 bases at J, leaving 5 bases unmatched. Germline values: CDR1 SGHRS, CDR2 YFSETQ.

This clone was seen only once. The chain combines TRBV27 with TRBJ2-6, with D tentatively TRBD2 (6 bases). The germline V and J ends were trimmed by 3 bases and 0 bases, with 21 bases remaining between them. This CDR3 contains 20 residues. Germline-derived CDR1 and CDR2 are MNHEY and SMNVEV (reference sequence). Written as DNA, the CDR3 is TGTGCCAGCAGTTTTTCTCCCGGGACTCCTACCCTCTCTGGGGCCAACGTCCTGACTTTC. Translating gives CASSFSPGTPTLSGANVLTF.

This rearrangement joins TRBV7-9 to TRBJ1-2; tentative D call: TRBD1 (5 bases). V gave up 4 bases and J gave up 1 base, with 16 bases separating them. The CDR3 contains 16 residues. The germline V gene encodes CDR1 SEHNR and CDR2 FQNEAQ (reference sequence). The CDR3, as DNA: TGTGCCAGCAGCTACGGTCTTGGGGCACATAACTATGGCTACACCTTC. Translation: CASSYGLGAHNYGYTF.

This clone appeared once. The chain links TRBV10-3 to TRBJ2-1; D gene ambiguous. The V gene lost 4 bases and the J gene lost 0 bases, with 10 bases spanning the gap. The CDR3 has 15 amino acids. Germline V gene sequence: CDR1 ENHRY, CDR2 SYGVKD. The CDR3 loop is CAISGQVGSYNEQFF. For the CDR3, the DNA is TGTGCCATCAGTGGTCAGGTAGGCTCCTACAATGAGCAGTTCTTC.

V and J are TRBV14 and TRBJ1-4; a weak D match, TRBD1 (6 bases). V lost 1 base, J lost 7 bases, and 22 bases lay in between. The CDR3 has 18 residues. Germline loops: CDR1 SGHDN, CDR2 FVKESK. The CDR3 DNA reads TGTGCCAGCAGCCAAGCACTCAGGGGATGGCCTGGTGGTGAAAAACTGTTTTTT. This codes for CASSQALRGWPGGEKLFF. The full variable domain, in which reference TRBV14 and TRBJ1-4 provide the parts outside the CDR3, is EAGVTQFPSHSVIEKGQTVTLRCDPISGHDNLYWYRRVMGKEIKFLLHFVKESKQDESGMPNNRFLAERTGGTYSTLKVQPAELEDSGVYFCASSQALRGWPGGEKLFFGSGTQLSVL.

The rearrangement uses TRBV24-1 and TRBJ2-5; 10 nucleotides match TRBD2. The CDR3 length is 15 residues. The V and J ends lost 5 bases and 5 bases, in that order; junction bases with no gene match: 7. Germline V CDR1 and CDR2: KGHDR, SFDVKD. CDR3 sequence reads: CATSGASGGVETQYF. In nucleotides, the CDR3 is TGTGCCACCAGTGGAGCTAGCGGGGGTGTGGAGACCCAGTACTTC.

The V gene is TRBV28, the J gene TRBJ1-2; 8 nucleotides match TRBD1. The trim removed 5 bases at V and 8 bases at J, leaving 7 bases unmatched. CDR3 length equals 13 residues. Germline V gives CDR1 MDHEN, CDR2 SYDVKM. CDR3 DNA: TGTGCCAGCAGTACTGCAGGGGGCTGGGGCTACACCTTC. The encoded protein is CASSTAGGWGYTF.

The chain joins TRBV7-9 to TRBJ2-3, with 15 bases aligning to TRBD2. CDR3 size: 17 residues. After removal of 4 bases from V and 5 bases from J, the junction contained 7 bases not matched to a gene. The germline gives CDR1 SEHNR, CDR2 FQNEAQ (reference sequence). CDR3 in DNA: TGTGCCAGCAGCTCCCGGACTAGCGGGGGGGCCAGAGATACGCAGTATTTT. Its protein product is CASSSRTSGGARDTQYF.

This clone has just one count. The chain has TRBV6-2 or TRBV6-3 and TRBJ2-6, with D perhaps matching TRBD1 (5 bases). The V and J ends lost 6 bases and 1 base respectively, with 19 bases between them. This CDR3 region has 18 residues. Per germline, CDR1 MNHEY and CDR2 SVGEGT. In DNA form, the CDR3 reads TGTGCCAGCAGCCCTGTTGAAGGGGTTATGTCTGGGGCCAACGTCCTGACTTTC. It yields the protein CASSPVEGVMSGANVLTF.

V and J are TRBV28 and TRBJ2-5, with 9 nucleotides matching TRBD2. Germline CDR1 is MDHEN and CDR2 is SYDVKM. This CDR3 region has 16 residues. V gave up 4 bases and J gave up 2 bases; unmatched junction bases: 8. The CDR3 sequence is CASSSLAGDPQETQYF. The CDR3 region has the DNA TGTGCCAGCAGTTCCTTAGCGGGGGACCCTCAAGAGACCCAGTACTTC. The whole variable domain, filled in from reference TRBV28 and TRBJ2-5, reads DVKVTQSSRYLVKRTGEKVFLECVQDMDHENMFWYRQDPGLGLRLIYFSYDVKMKEKGDIPEGYSVSREKKERFSLILESASTNQTSMYLCASSSLAGDPQETQYFGPGTRLLVL.

The genes are TRBV11-2 and TRBJ1-2; 8 nucleotides line up with TRBD1. This CDR3 is built from 17 residues. Germline CDR1 SGHAT, CDR2 FQNNGV. V shed 1 base, J shed 0 bases, and the junction held 7 bases outside the gene matches. The CDR3 bases are TGTGCCAGCAGCTTAGTTACAGGGGGGTTAGCTAACTATGGCTACACCTTC. Translating gives CASSLVTGGLANYGYTF.

CDR3 amino acids: CASSLDMYYEQYF. CDR3 coding DNA: TGTGCCAGCAGTTTGGACATGTACTACGAGCAGTACTTC. V is TRBV28 and J is TRBJ2-7; D possibly corresponds to TRBD1 (5 bases). The V end was cut by 3 bases, the J end by 3 bases, with 9 bases between. This CDR3 comprises 13 residues. The germline gives CDR1 MDHEN, CDR2 SYDVKM. Full variable domain (outside the CDR3, taken from reference TRBV28 and TRBJ2-7): DVKVTQSSRYLVKRTGEKVFLECVQDMDHENMFWYRQDPGLGLRLIYFSYDVKMKEKGDIPEGYSVSREKKERFSLILESASTNQTSMYLCASSLDMYYEQYFGPGTRLTVT.

This sequence joins TRBV28 and TRBJ2-7; 8 bases map to TRBD2. V dropped 2 bases and J dropped 1; count of bases not matched to a gene: 7. Per the germline V gene, CDR1 is MDHEN and CDR2 is SYDVKM. The CDR3 totals 16 residues. Here the CDR3 reads CASSLGRLAGSYEQYF. The CDR3 bases are TGTGCCAGCAGTTTAGGGAGGCTAGCGGGTTCCTACGAGCAGTACTTC.

This clone has just a few counts. The chain employs TRBV3-1 (or the pseudogene TRBV3-2) and TRBJ1-3, with 7 positions matching TRBD1. Germline assignment: CDR1 LGHDT and CDR2 YNNKEL (reference sequence). This CDR3 is 15 amino acids long. The junction had 7 bases not matched to a gene; V was cut back by 4 bases and J by 4 bases. CDR3 region: CASSPRQGSGNTIYF. The DNA of the CDR3 is TGTGCCAGCAGCCCGCGACAGGGTTCGGGAAACACCATATATTTT.

This clone has only a few counts. The chain combines TRBV24-1 with TRBJ1-1; D ambiguous. CDR1 and CDR2 from the germline V gene are KGHDR and SFDVKD. CDR3 length: 13 amino acids. Trimming removed 2 bases at V and 4 bases at J, with 7 bases between. The CDR3, as DNA: TGTGCCACCAGTGATTGGTCGGGCACTGAAGCTTTCTTT. This codes for CATSDWSGTEAFF.

This chain links TRBV6-1 with TRBJ1-1; D may be TRBD1 (6 bases). The CDR3 has 15 residues. V was pared by 0 bases and J by 1 base, with 9 bases between. CDR1 is MNHNS and CDR2 is SASEGT in the germline V gene. CDR3 amino acids: CASSEAQGWNTEAFF. The CDR3 DNA sequence: TGTGCCAGCAGTGAAGCACAGGGTTGGAACACTGAAGCTTTCTTT.

This chain joins TRBV11-2 and TRBJ1-3; D uncertain. The CDR3 contains 13 residues. With 2 bases removed from V and 8 bases from J, the gap between germline ends came to 10 bases. CDR1 is SGHAT and CDR2 is FQNNGV in the germline V gene. CDR3 in DNA: TGTGCCAGCAGCTTACAGGTCGGGGACACCATATATTTT. This sequence encodes CASSLQVGDTIYF.

Concerning this clone: Different DNA sequences within this sample yield the same CDR3. The chain has TRBV6-5 and TRBJ2-7, with D perhaps TRBD2 (6 bases). CDR3 length: 14 amino acids. The germline V gene has CDR1 MNHEY and CDR2 SVGAGI. Deletions cut 0 bases from V and 3 bases from J, with 9 bases between. CDR3: CASSYSGGSYEQYF. In nucleotides, the CDR3 is TGTGCCAGCAGTTACTCGGGGGGAAGCTACGAGCAGTACTTC.

The rearrangement uses TRBV2 and TRBJ2-7; 7 bases fit TRBD2. The CDR3 has 14 amino acids. V shed 7 bases, J shed 2 bases, and the junction held 8 bases outside the gene matches. Germline V lookup: CDR1 SNHLY, CDR2 FYNNEI. CDR3 nucleotides: TGTGCCAGCACCGAGGGGAGGGCAGCCTACGAGCAGTACTTC. Translation: CASTEGRAAYEQYF.

This chain uses TRBV28 with TRBJ1-2, with D possibly being TRBD1 (6 bases). In germline, CDR1 is MDHEN, CDR2 SYDVKM. The ends were cut back, 7 bases at V and 7 bases at J, with 16 bases in the middle. The CDR3 runs 13 residues. CDR3 loop: CASIQAAGVGYTF. The CDR3 DNA reads as TGTGCCAGCATTCAAGCGGCAGGGGTTGGCTACACCTTC.

The J gene is TRBJ2-7, the V gene TRBV10-3; a possible D gene is TRBD2 (7 bases). This CDR3 is built from 17 residues. Germline V CDR1 and CDR2: ENHRY, SYGVKD. Trimming shortened V by 5 bases and J by 2 bases, and 22 bases separated the two germline ends. The CDR3 DNA is TGTGCCATCAGTCCAGGAACGGGGGGCCCCACCACCTACGAGCAGTACTTC. This codes for CAISPGTGGPTTYEQYF.

The CDR3 is CASQDIFTDTQYF. The DNA of the CDR3 is TGTGCCTCACAAGACATTTTCACAGATACGCAGTATTTT. V is TRBV24-1 and J is TRBJ2-3, with unresolved D. With 12 bases removed from V and 2 bases from J, the gap between germline ends came to 14 bases. The germline V gene has CDR1 KGHDR and CDR2 SFDVKD. CDR3 length: 13 residues.